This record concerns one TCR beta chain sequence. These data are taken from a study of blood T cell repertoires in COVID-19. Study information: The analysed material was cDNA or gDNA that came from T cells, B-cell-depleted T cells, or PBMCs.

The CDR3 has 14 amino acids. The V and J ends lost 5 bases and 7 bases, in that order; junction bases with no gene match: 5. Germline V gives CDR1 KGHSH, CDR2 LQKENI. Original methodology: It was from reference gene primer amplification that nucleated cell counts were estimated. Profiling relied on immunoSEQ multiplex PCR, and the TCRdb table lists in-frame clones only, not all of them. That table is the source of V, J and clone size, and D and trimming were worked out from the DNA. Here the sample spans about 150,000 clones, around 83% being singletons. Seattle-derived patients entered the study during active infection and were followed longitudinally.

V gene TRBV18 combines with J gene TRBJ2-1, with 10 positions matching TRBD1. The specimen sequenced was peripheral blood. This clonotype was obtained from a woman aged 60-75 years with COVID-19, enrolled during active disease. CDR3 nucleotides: TGTGCCAGCTCAGTCGGGACAGGGGTAAATGAGCAGTTCTTC. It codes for CASSVGTGVNEQFF.